This T cell receptor (beta chain) was observed in a study of cytomegalovirus exposure and HLA in healthy donors. Study information: Earlier, 150 million to 200 million T cells were analyzed, and some 120 million unique TCR beta sequences were found among them. Study-level points and caveats: Prior analysis indicated that the majority of TCR beta V segments exhibited productivity approximately 87% or approximately 30% of the time.

Concerning this clone: Its cognate antigen is unknown.

The PCR contained 60 Vbeta and 13 Jbeta primers. Clones were read by immunoSEQ multiplex PCR, and TCRdb kept only the in-frame ones, dropping some. The sample gives almost 80,000 clones, around 67% of which show up once; 5.5% to 8% is in the top ten. Trimming removed 6 bases from V and 0 bases from J, with 10 bases in between. Germline CDR1 and CDR2: KGHSH and LQKENI. The CDR3 has 14 amino acids. The chain links TRBV18 to TRBJ2-3; no definite D call. The sequence derives from a woman aged 50 to 60 in good health and CMV-seropositive. The specimen sequenced was PBMCs. This chain's CDR3 is CASSLDTSTDTQYF. The CDR3 DNA follows: TGTGCCAGCTCTCTCGACACCAGCACAGATACGCAGTATTTT.